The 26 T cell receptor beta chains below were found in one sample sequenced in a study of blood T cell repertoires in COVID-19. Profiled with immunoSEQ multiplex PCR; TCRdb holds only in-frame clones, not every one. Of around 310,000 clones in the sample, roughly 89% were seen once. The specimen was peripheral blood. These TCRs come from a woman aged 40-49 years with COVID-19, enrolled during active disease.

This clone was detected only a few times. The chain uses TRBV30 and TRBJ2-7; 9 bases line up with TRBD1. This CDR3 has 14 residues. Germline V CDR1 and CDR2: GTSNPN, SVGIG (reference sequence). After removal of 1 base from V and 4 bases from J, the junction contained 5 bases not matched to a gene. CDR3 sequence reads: CAWSDRGRSYEQYF. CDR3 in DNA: TGTGCCTGGAGTGACAGGGGGCGATCGTACGAGCAGTACTTC. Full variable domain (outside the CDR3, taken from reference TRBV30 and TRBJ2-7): SQTIHQWPATLVQPVGSPLSLECTVEGTSNPNLYWYRQAAGRGLQLLFYSVGIGQISSEVPQNLSASRPQDRQFILSSKKLLLSDSGFYLCAWSDRGRSYEQYFGPGTRLTVT.

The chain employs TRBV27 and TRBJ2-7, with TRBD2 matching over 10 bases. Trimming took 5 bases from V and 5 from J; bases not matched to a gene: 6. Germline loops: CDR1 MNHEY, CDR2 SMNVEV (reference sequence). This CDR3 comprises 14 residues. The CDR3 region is CASSPLAGAHEQYF. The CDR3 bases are TGTGCCAGCAGTCCTCTAGCGGGAGCCCACGAGCAGTACTTC.

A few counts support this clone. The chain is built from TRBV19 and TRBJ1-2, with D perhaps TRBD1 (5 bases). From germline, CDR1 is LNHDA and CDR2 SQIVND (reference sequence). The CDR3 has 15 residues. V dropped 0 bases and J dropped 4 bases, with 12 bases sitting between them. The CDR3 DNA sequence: TGTGCCAGTAGTATAGAGCACCAGGGTCCCTATGGCTACACCTTC. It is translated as CASSIEHQGPYGYTF. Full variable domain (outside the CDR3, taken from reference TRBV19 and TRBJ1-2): DGGITQSPKYLFRKEGQNVTLSCEQNLNHDAMYWYRQDPGQGLRLIYYSQIVNDFQKGDIAEGYSVSREKKESFPLTVTSAQKNPTAFYLCASSIEHQGPYGYTFGSGTRLTVV.

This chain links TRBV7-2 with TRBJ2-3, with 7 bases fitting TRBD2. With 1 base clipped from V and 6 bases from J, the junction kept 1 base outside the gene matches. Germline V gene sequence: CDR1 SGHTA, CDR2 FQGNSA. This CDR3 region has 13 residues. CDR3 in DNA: TGTGCCAGCAGCTTAGGGCGGGAGGATACGCAGTATTTT. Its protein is CASSLGREDTQYF.

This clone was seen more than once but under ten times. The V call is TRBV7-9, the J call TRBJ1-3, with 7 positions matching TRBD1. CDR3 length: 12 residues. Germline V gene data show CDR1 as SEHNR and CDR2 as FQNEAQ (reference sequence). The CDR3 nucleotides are TGTGCTTGGGACAGCTCTGGAAACACCATATATTTT. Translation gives CAWDSSGNTIYF.

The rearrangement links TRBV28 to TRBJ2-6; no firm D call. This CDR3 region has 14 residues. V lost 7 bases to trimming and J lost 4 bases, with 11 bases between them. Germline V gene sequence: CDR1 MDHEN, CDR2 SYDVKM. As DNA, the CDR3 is TGTGCCAGCACCCATTTTTCCGGGGCCAACGTCCTGACTTTC. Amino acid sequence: CASTHFSGANVLTF. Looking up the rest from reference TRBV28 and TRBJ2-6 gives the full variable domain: DVKVTQSSRYLVKRTGEKVFLECVQDMDHENMFWYRQDPGLGLRLIYFSYDVKMKEKGDIPEGYSVSREKKERFSLILESASTNQTSMYLCASTHFSGANVLTFGAGSRLTVL.

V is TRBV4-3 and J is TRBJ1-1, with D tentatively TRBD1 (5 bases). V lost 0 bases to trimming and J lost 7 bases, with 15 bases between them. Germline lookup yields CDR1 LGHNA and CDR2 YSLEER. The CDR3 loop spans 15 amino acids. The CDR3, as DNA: TGCGCCAGCAGCCAAGATGGGGGGGTTTCGGGTGAAGCTTTCTTT. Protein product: CASSQDGGVSGEAFF.

CDR3 sequence: CASSLGSLAATDTQYF. In DNA, the CDR3 is TGTGCCAGCAGCTTAGGATCTCTAGCGGCCACAGATACGCAGTATTTT. This chain connects TRBV13 to TRBJ2-3, with 7 positions matching TRBD2. V dropped 0 bases and J dropped 2; count of bases not matched to a gene: 5. The CDR3 consists of 16 residues. The germline V gene has CDR1 PRHDT and CDR2 FYEKMQ (reference sequence).

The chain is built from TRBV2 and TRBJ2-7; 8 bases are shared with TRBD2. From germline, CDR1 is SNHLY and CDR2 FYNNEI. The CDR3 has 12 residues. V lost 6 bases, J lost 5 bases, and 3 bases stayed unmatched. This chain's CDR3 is CASRGLVHEQYF. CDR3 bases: TGTGCCAGCAGGGGACTAGTGCACGAGCAGTACTTC.

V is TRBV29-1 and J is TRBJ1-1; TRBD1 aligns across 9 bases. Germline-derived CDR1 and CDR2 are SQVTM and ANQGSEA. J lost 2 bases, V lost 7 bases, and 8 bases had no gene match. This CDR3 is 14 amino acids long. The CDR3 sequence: CSAGTGRANTEAFF. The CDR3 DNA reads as TGCAGCGCCGGGACAGGGAGGGCAAACACTGAAGCTTTCTTT.

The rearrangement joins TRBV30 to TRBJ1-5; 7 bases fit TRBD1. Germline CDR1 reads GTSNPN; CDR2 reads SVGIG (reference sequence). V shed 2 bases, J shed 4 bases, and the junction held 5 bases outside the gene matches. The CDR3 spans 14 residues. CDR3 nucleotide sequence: TGTGCCTGGAGTAAAGGGGGCCCTAATCAGCCCCAGCATTTT. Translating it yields CAWSKGGPNQPQHF.

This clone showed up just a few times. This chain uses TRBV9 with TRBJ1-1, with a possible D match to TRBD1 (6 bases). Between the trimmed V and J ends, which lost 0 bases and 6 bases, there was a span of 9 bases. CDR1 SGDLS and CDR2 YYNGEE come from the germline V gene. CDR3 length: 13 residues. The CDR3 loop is CASSVAGTSEAFF. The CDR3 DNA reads TGTGCCAGCAGCGTAGCTGGGACATCTGAAGCTTTCTTT.

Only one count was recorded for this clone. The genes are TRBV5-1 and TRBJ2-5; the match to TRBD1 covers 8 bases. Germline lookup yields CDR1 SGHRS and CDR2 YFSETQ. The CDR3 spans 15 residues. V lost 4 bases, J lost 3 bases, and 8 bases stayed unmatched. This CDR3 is CASSISGTGEETQYF. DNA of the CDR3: TGCGCCAGCAGCATCTCCGGGACAGGCGAAGAGACCCAGTACTTC.

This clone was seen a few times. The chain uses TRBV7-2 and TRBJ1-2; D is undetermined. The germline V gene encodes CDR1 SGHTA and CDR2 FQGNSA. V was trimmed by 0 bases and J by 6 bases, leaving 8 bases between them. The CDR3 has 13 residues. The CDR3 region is CASSLAAGDGYTF. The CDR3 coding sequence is TGTGCCAGCAGCTTAGCGGCCGGGGATGGCTACACCTTC.

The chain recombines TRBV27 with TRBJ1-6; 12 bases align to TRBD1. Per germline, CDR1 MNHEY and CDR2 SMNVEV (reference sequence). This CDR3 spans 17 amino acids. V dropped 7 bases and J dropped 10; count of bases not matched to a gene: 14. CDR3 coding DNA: TGTGCCAGCACACCGGGACAGGGGGCAAGTTCCAAGTCACCCCTCCACTTT. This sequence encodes CASTPGQGASSKSPLHF.

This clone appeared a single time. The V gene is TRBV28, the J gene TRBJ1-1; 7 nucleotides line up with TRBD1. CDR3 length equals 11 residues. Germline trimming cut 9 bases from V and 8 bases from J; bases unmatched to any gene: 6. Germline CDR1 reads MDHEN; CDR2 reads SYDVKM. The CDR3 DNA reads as TGTGCCAGTCACAGGGGCGGCGAAGCTTTCTTT. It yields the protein CASHRGGEAFF.

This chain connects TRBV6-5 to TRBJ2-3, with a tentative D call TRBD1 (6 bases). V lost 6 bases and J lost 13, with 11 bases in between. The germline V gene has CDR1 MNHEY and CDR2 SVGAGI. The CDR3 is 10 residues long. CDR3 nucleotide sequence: TGTGCCAGCAGGGGGGCAGGGAAGTATTTT. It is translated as CASRGAGKYF.

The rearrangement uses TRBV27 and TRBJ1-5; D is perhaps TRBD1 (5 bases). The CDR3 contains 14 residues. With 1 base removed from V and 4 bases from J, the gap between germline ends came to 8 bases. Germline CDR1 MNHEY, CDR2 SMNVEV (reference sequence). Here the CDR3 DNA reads TGTGCCAGCAGTTTATTGGGGCCTAATCAGCCCCAGCATTTT. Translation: CASSLLGPNQPQHF.

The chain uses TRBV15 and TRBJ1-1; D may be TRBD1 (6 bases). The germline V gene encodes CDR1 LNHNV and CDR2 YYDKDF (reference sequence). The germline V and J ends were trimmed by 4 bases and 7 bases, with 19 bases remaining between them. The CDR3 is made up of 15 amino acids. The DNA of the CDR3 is TGTGCCACCAGCACGAGACTTACAGGGTCGGGTGAAGCTTTCTTT. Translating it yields CATSTRLTGSGEAFF.

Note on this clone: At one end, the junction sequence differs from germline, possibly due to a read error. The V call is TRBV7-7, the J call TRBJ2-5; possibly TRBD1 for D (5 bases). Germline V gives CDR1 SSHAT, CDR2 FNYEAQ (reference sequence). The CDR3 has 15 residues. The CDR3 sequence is CASSSAGHLPETQYF. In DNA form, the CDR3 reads TGTGCTAGCAGCTCTGCCGGACACCTTCCGGAGACCCAGTACTTC.

CDR3 sequence (DNA): TGTGTCTTTCGGGACAGGGTAACCTATGGCTACACCTTC. This gives the protein CVFRDRVTYGYTF. This chain connects TRBV30 to TRBJ1-2, with TRBD1 matching 9 bases. CDR3 length: 13 amino acids. Germline loops: CDR1 GTSNPN, CDR2 SVGIG (reference sequence).

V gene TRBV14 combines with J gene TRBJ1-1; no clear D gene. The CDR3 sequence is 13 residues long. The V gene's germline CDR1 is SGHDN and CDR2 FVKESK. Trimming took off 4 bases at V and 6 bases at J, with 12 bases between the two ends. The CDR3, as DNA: TGTGCCAGCAGCCTAGAACCGGGATCTGAAGCTTTCTTT. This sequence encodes CASSLEPGSEAFF.

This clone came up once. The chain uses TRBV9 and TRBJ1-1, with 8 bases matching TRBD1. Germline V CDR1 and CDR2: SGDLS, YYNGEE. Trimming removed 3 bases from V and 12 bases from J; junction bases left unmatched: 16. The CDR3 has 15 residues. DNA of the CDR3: TGTGCCAGCAGCGACGCACCGGGACAGGAGGTCTTTCCTTTCTTT. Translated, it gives CASSDAPGQEVFPFF.

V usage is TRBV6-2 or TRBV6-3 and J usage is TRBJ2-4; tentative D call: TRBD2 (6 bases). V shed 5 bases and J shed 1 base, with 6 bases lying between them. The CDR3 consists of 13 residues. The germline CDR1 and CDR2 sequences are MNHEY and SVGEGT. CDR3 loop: CASSGGAKNIQYF. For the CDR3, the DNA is TGTGCCAGCAGTGGGGGGGCCAAAAACATTCAGTACTTC.

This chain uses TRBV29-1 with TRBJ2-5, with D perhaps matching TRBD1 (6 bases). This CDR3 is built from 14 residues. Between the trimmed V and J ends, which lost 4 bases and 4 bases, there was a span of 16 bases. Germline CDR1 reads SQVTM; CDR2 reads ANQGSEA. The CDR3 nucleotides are TGCAGCGTTGTAAGGGGGAGTACGGGAGAGACCCAGTACTTC. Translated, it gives CSVVRGSTGETQYF.

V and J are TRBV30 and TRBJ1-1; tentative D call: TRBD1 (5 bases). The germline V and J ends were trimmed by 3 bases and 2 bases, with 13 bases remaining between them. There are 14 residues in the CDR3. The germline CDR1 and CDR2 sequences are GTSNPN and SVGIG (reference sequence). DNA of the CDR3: TGTGCCTGGAGATGGGGGGAGCTCAACACTGAAGCTTTCTTT. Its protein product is CAWRWGELNTEAFF.